What follows is one T cell receptor (beta chain) and its context. Which antigen it targets is not known. Per-base qualities were not stored, and no clone one base away is much larger. In the prospective study, participants were about 18 to 100 years old, resided in about 25 geographic areas of the United States, and were enrolled through a virtual design. Cohort assignment in the prospective study relied on participant-reported clinical history from a screening survey and a study questionnaire. For ImmuneRACE Cohort 3, a participant was defined as recovered based on two consecutive negative NP/OP PCR tests, clearance by a healthcare professional, or resolution of symptoms. Mobile phlebotomists in the prospective study collected whole blood, serum and a nasopharyngeal or oropharyngeal swab from every participant. Additional blood draws and questionnaires over an approximately 2-month period could optionally be provided by prospective study participants. Blood samples from the prospective study were shipped frozen or at room temperature prior to DNA extraction.

TCRbeta CDR3 regions were amplified from genomic DNA using the immunoSEQ Assay, a bias-controlled multiplex PCR. In the original analysis: Nucleated cell counts per sample were estimated from amplification of reference gene primers within the assay. To quantify the absolute abundance of each unique TCRbeta CDR3 rearrangement, sequence reads were collapsed and filtered. For each sample, productive Simpson clonality was calculated as the square root of Simpson's diversity index across productive rearrangements. What TCRdb holds here is the immuneACCESS table cut down to in-frame rearrangements. Part of the clones is not present; checked against another copy, under half of the missing clones reflect an unresolved V gene, and the others are unexplained. From that table come the V and J calls and clone size; the DNA was used to work out D and trimming. The sample table shows hundreds of thousands of clones, and approximately 88% are seen once. The top ten clones comprise 4.5% to 5.5% of the sample.

The data are from a study of blood T cell repertoires in COVID-19 (dated by TCRdb to the early 2020s). Study-level background: Collaborator samples came from the United States, Italy and Spain and covered acute and convalescent phases of COVID-19. The prospective study material was composed of cDNA or gDNA derived from T cells, B-cell-depleted T cells, or PBMCs. Deeply sampled blood TCRbeta repertoires from subjects exposed to, actively infected with, or recovered from COVID-19 were included in the dataset. The repertoires were released in a freely available public database intended as a resource for research on the immune response to SARS-CoV-2. The samples were drawn from two sources: the first 160 participants of the ongoing ImmuneRACE study, and 950 to 1,500 subjects contributed by 6 global collaborators. The sample metadata nearly always contained a de-identified subject ID, COVID-19 status, age in years and sex. Where available, HLA class I and class II types were obtained from metadata supplied by the sample provider rather than from assay-based typing. What the research found in general, with its limitations: The amount of clinical and demographic metadata varied by source and participant and was provided uncurated.

CDR1 and CDR2, looked up from the germline V gene, are SGHTA and FQGTGA. The CDR3, from cysteine to phenylalanine, totals 16 residues. Only CDR3 DNA is held: 48 bases, read in frame from base 1. The trim is 0 bases for V and 4 bases for J, with a gap of 15 bases between the germline ends. This receptor was taken from a man aged 60-69 years who had recovered from COVID-19. The sequenced sample was PBMCs or T cells enriched from blood (not recorded which). The sequence is built from TRBV7-3 and TRBJ2-5; TRBD1 is possibly the D segment (5 matching bases). In nucleotides, the sequence is TGTGCCAGCAGCTTAACGAAGTTGGGGCGTGGAGAGACCCAGTACTTC. Translation gives CASSLTKLGRGETQYF.